Listed below are T cell receptor beta chains from one sample, sequenced in a study of T cells in Graves' hyperthyroidism and ophthalmopathy. TCRdb reanalysed the multiplex PCR reads using MiXCR and keeps one entry per CDR3 protein. Among 500,000 or so distinct CDR3 sequences listed, 15% to 20% were seen once. Sequencing was performed on blood. Every receptor here comes from a woman aged 18-30 years with Graves' ophthalmopathy. The CDR3 runs from the conserved cysteine through the conserved F or W. The D gene is left open where the match is weak. Where a row states a size, it is once, few, many or the class of an expanded clone; other rows omit it.

TRBV19	TRBJ1-5	few	TRBD1	CASSTGTGDYQPQHF	TGTGCCAGTAGTACCGGGACAGGTGACTATCAGCCCCAGCATTTT
TRBV4-1	TRBJ2-7	.	TRBD1	CASSQGPGQYYEQYF	TGCGCCAGCAGCCAAGGTCCGGGACAGTACTACGAGCAGTACTTC
TRBV7-9	TRBJ2-5	many	TRBD2	CASSETSGRETQYF	TGTGCCAGCAGCGAGACTAGCGGGAGGGAGACCCAGTACTTC
TRBV6-2/TRBV6-3	TRBJ1-5	.	TRBD1	CASSPTGLQPQHF	TGTGCCAGCAGCCCGACAGGGCTTCAGCCCCAGCATTTT
TRBV6-2/TRBV6-3	TRBJ2-3	.	TRBD1	CASSYEGTGGADTQYF	TGTGCCAGCAGTTACGAGGGGACAGGGGGCGCAGATACGCAGTATTTT
TRBV6-1	TRBJ2-1	few	TRBD2	CASRTQLAGPHNEQFF	TGTGCCAGCAGAACGCAACTAGCGGGCCCACACAATGAGCAGTTCTTC
TRBV6-1	TRBJ2-5	many	TRBD1	CASSGTGGLQETQYF	TGTGCCAGCAGTGGGACAGGGGGCCTCCAAGAGACCCAGTACTTC
TRBV28	TRBJ2-1	few	TRBD2	CASSSWTSGDHNEQFF	TGTGCCAGCAGTTCTTGGACTAGCGGGGATCACAATGAGCAGTTCTTC
TRBV27	TRBJ2-1	many	.	CASSPYRQSYNEQFF	TGTGCCAGCAGTCCATACCGACAGTCCTACAATGAGCAGTTCTTC
TRBV19	TRBJ1-1	.	.	CASKAGMNTEAFF	TGTGCCAGTAAGGCAGGGATGAACACTGAAGCTTTCTTT
TRBV9	TRBJ2-3	few	.	CASSVDGGSTDTQYF	TGTGCCAGCAGCGTAGACGGTGGGAGCACAGATACGCAGTATTTT
TRBV9	TRBJ2-7	few	.	CASSADVSYEQYF	TGTGCCAGCAGCGCCGACGTTTCCTACGAGCAGTACTTC
TRBV24-1	TRBJ1-1	.	TRBD1	CATSERQGKAFF	TGTGCCACCAGTGAAAGACAGGGAAAAGCTTTCTTT
TRBV6-2/TRBV6-3	TRBJ2-1	few	.	CASSRDSSHNEQFF	TGTGCCAGCAGCCGCGATTCTAGCCACAATGAGCAGTTCTTC
TRBV5-1	TRBJ1-1	many	TRBD1	CASSLTTGGLGTEAFF	TGCGCCAGCAGCTTGACTACAGGGGGACTGGGCACTGAAGCTTTCTTT
TRBV20-1	TRBJ1-1	many	.	CSGRQNTEAFF	TGCAGTGGTCGGCAGAACACTGAAGCTTTCTTT
TRBV4-2	TRBJ2-2	.	.	CASSPRDSFGPGELFF	TGTGCCAGCAGCCCCCGGGACTCCTTTGGCCCCGGGGAGCTGTTTTTT
TRBV5-1	TRBJ2-7	few	.	CASRPSLVGGRDYEQYF	TGCGCCAGCAGACCCTCGTTAGTTGGTGGGCGAGACTACGAGCAGTACTTC
TRBV7-2	TRBJ1-6	many	.	CASSPGQYNSPLHF	TGTGCCAGCAGCCCCGGACAATATAATTCACCCCTCCACTTT
TRBV29-1	TRBJ1-1	few	.	CSVEDGTVEAFF	TGCAGCGTTGAAGATGGGACCGTCGAAGCTTTCTTT
TRBV20-1	TRBJ2-7	.	.	CSARGGPSEQYF	TGCAGTGCTAGGGGGGGACCCTCGGAGCAGTACTTC
TRBV9	TRBJ2-3	few	TRBD1	CASTPSEGQGRRSSTDTQYF	TGTGCCAGCACCCCCTCCGAGGGACAGGGAAGGAGGTCTAGCACAGATACGCAGTATTTT
TRBV18	TRBJ2-5	many	.	CASSPQGQETQYF	TGTGCCAGCTCACCACAGGGACAAGAGACCCAGTACTTC
TRBV30	TRBJ1-5	many	TRBD1	CACTQGRSQPQHF	TGTGCCTGTACACAGGGGCGCAGTCAGCCCCAGCATTTT
TRBV20-1	TRBJ1-5	many	.	CSAQERPNQPQHF	TGCAGTGCTCAGGAGAGGCCCAATCAGCCCCAGCATTTT
TRBV10-3	TRBJ2-7	few	.	CAISGMPYEQYF	TGTGCCATCAGTGGGATGCCGTACGAGCAGTACTTC
TRBV7-3	TRBJ2-2	.	TRBD1	CASLGQGVSNTGELFF	TGTGCCAGCCTGGGACAGGGGGTTTCGAACACCGGGGAGCTGTTTTTT
TRBV30	TRBJ2-7	many	.	CAWSLVGLLYEQYF	TGTGCCTGGAGTTTGGTAGGCCTCCTCTACGAGCAGTACTTC
TRBV7-6	TRBJ1-5	few	TRBD1	CASSPDRAGGQPQHF	TGTGCCAGCAGCCCTGACAGGGCGGGCGGACAGCCCCAGCATTTT
TRBV19	TRBJ2-1	.	.	CASSIGPGEQFF	TGTGCCAGTAGTATCGGCCCCGGAGAGCAGTTCTTC
TRBV6-1	TRBJ1-2	.	TRBD1	CASRWTGVLYGYTF	TGTGCCAGCAGATGGACAGGGGTTCTCTATGGCTACACCTTC